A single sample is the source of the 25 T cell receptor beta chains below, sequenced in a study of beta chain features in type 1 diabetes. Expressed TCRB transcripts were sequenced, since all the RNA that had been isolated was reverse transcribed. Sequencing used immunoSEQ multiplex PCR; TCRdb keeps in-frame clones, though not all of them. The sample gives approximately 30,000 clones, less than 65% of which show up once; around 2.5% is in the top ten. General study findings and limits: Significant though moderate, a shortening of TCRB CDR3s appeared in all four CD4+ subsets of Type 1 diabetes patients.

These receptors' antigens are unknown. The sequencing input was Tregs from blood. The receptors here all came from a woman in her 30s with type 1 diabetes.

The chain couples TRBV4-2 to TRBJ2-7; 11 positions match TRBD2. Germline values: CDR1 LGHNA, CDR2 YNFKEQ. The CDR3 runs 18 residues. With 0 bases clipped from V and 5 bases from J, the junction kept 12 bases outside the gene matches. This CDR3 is CASSQDKGLAGFIDEQYF. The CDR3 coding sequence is TGTGCCAGCAGCCAAGATAAAGGACTAGCGGGCTTCATCGACGAGCAGTACTTC.

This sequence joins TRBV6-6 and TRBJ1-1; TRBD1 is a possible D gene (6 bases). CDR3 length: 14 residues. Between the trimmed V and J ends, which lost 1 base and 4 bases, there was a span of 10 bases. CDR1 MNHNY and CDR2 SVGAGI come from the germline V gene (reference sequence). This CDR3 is CASSYLQGTTEAFF. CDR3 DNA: TGTGCCAGCAGTTACTTACAGGGAACCACTGAAGCTTTCTTT.

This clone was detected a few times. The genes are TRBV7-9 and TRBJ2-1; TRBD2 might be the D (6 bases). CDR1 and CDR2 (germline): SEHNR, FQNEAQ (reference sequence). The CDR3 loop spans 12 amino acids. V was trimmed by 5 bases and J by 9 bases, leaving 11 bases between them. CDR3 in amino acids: CASSPRGGEQFF. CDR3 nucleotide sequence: TGTGCCAGCAGCCCAAGGGGAGGTGAGCAGTTCTTC. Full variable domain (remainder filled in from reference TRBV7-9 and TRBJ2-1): DTGVSQNPRHKITKRGQNVTFRCDPISEHNRLYWYRQTLGQGPEFLTYFQNEAQLEKSRLLSDRFSAERPKGSFSTLEIQRTEQGDSAMYLCASSPRGGEQFFGPGTRLTVL.

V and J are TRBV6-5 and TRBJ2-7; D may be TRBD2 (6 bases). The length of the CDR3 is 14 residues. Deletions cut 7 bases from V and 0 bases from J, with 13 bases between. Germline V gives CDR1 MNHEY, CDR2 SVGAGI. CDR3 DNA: TGTGCCAGCACGAGGGACTCTAGCTCCTACGAGCAGTACTTC. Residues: CASTRDSSSYEQYF.

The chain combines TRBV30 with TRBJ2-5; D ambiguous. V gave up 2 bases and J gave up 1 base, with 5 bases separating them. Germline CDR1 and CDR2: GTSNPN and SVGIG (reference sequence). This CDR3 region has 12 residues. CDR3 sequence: CAWSPGQETQYF. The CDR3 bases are TGTGCCTGGAGTCCCGGCCAAGAGACCCAGTACTTC.

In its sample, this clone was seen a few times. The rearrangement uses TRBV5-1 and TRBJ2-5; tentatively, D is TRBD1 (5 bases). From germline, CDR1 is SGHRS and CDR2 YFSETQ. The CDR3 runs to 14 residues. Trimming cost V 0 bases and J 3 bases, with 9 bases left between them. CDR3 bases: TGCGCCAGCAGCTTGGCTCGCAGGGAAGAGACCCAGTACTTC. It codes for CASSLARREETQYF.

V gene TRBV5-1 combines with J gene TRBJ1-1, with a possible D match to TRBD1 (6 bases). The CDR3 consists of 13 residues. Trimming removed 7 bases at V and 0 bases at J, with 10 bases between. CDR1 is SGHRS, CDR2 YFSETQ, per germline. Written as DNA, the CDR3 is TGCGCCAGCCAGGGACAATTGAACACTGAAGCTTTCTTT. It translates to CASQGQLNTEAFF.

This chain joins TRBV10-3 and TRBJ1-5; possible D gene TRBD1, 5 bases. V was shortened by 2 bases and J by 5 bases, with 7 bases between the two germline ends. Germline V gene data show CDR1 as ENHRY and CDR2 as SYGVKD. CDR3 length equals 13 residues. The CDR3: CAISEAGYQPQHF. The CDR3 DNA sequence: TGTGCCATCAGTGAGGCAGGGTATCAGCCCCAGCATTTT.

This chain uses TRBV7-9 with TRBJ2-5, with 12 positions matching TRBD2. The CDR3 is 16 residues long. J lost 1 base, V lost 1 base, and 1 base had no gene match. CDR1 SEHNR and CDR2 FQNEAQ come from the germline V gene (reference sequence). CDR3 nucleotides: TGTGCCAGCAGCTTAGAGGGACTAGCGGGCCAAGAGACCCAGTACTTC. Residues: CASSLEGLAGQETQYF.

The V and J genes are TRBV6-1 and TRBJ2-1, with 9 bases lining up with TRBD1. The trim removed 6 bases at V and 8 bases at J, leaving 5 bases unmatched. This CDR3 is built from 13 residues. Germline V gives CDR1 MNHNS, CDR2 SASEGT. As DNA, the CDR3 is TGTGCCAGCAGACAGGGGGCATACGATGAGCAGTTCTTC. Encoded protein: CASRQGAYDEQFF.

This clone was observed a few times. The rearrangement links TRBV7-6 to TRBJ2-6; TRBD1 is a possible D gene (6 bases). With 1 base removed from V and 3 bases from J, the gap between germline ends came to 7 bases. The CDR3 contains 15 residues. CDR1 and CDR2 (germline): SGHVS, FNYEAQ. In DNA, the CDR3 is TGTGCCAGCAGCTTAGTAGGGGGTGGGGCCAACGTCCTGACTTTC. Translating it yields CASSLVGGGANVLTF.

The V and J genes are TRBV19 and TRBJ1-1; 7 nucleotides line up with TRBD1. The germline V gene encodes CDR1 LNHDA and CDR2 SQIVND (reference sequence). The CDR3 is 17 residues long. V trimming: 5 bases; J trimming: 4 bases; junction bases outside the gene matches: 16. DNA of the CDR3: TGTGCCAGTAGTTCCAGAGGGGACAGCAATACGGGCACTGAAGCTTTCTTT. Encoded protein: CASSSRGDSNTGTEAFF.

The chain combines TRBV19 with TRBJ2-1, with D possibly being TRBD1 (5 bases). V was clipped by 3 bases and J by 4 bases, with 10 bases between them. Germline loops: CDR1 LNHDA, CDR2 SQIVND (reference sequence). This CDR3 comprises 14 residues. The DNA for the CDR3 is TGTGCCAGTAGTATTAGGGGAAATTACAATGAGCAGTTCTTC. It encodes CASSIRGNYNEQFF. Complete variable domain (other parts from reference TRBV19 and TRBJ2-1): DGGITQSPKYLFRKEGQNVTLSCEQNLNHDAMYWYRQDPGQGLRLIYYSQIVNDFQKGDIAEGYSVSREKKESFPLTVTSAQKNPTAFYLCASSIRGNYNEQFFGPGTRLTVL.

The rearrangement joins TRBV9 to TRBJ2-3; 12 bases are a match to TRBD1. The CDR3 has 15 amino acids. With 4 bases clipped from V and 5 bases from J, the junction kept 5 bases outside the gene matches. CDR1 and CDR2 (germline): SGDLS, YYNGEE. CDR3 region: CASSSGTGGIDTQYF. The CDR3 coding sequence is TGTGCCAGCAGCTCCGGGACAGGGGGCATAGATACGCAGTATTTT.

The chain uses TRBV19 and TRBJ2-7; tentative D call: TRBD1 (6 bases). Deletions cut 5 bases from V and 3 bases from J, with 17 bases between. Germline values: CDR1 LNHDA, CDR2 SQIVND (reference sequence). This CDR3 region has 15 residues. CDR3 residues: CASSLSPGHLYEQYF. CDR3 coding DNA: TGTGCCAGTAGTCTCTCTCCGGGACACCTCTACGAGCAGTACTTC. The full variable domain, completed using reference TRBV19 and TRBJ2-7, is DGGITQSPKYLFRKEGQNVTLSCEQNLNHDAMYWYRQDPGQGLRLIYYSQIVNDFQKGDIAEGYSVSREKKESFPLTVTSAQKNPTAFYLCASSLSPGHLYEQYFGPGTRLTVT.

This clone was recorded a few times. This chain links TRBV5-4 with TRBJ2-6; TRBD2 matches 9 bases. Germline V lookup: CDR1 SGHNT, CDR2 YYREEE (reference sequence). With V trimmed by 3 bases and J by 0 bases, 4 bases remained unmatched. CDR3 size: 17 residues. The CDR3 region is CASSSSGIYSGANVLTF. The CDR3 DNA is TGTGCCAGCAGCTCTAGCGGGATCTACTCTGGGGCCAACGTCCTGACTTTC.

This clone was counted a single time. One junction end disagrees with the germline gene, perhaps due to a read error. CDR3 residues: CASSLGGSETQYF. The CDR3 DNA follows: TGTGCCAGCAGCTTGGGGGGTTCAGAAACGCAGTATTTT. The genes are TRBV7-9 and TRBJ2-3, with a tentative D call TRBD2 (6 bases). This CDR3 region has 13 residues. CDR1 is SEHNR, CDR2 FQNEAQ, per germline (reference sequence). The full variable domain, completed using reference TRBV7-9 and TRBJ2-3, is DTGVSQNPRHKITKRGQNVTFRCDPISEHNRLYWYRQTLGQGPEFLTYFQNEAQLEKSRLLSDRFSAERPKGSFSTLEIQRTEQGDSAMYLCASSLGGSETQYFGPGTRLTVL.

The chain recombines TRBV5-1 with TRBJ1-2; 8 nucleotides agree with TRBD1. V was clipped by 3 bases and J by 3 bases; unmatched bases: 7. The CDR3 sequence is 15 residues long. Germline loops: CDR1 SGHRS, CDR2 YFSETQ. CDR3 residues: CASSSGTGDYYGYTF. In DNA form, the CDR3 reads TGCGCCAGCAGCTCAGGGACAGGCGACTACTATGGCTACACCTTC.

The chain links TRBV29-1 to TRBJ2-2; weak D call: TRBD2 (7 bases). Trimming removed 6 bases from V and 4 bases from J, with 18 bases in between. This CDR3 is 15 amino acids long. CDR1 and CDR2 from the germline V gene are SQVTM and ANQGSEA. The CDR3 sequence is CSVHTGRGFTGELFF. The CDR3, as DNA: TGCAGCGTCCACACAGGGCGGGGGTTCACCGGGGAGCTGTTTTTT.

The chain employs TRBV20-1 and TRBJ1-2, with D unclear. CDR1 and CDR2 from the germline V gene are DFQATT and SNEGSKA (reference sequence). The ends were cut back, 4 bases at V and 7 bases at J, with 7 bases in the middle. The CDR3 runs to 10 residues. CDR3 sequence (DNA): TGCAGTGCTATGGTGCGTGGCTACACCTTC. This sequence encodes CSAMVRGYTF.

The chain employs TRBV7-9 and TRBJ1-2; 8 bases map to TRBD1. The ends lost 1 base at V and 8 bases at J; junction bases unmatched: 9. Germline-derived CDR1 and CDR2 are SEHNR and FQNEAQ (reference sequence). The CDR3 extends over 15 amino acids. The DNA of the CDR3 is TGTGCCAGCAGCTTAGTACTGCAGGGGGCCGGGGGCTACACCTTC. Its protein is CASSLVLQGAGGYTF.

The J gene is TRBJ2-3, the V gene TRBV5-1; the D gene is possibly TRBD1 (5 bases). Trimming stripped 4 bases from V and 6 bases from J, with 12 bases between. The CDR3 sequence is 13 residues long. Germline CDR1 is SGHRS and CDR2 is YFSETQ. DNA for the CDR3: TGCGCCAGCAGCCCCCAGTCAGGGGATACGCAGTATTTT. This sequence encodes CASSPQSGDTQYF.

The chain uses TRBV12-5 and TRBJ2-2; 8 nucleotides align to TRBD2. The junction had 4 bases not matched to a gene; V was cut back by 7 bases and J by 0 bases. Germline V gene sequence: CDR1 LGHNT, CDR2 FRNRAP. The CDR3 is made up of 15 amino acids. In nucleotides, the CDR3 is TGTGCTAGTGATAAGACTAGCGCGAACACCGGGGAGCTGTTTTTT. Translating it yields CASDKTSANTGELFF.

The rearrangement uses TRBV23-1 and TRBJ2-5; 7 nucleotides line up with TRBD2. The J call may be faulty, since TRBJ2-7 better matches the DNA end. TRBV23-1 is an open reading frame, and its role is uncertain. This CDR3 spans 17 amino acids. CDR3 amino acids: CASSQSGQRGRCYEQYF. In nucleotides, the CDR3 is TGCGCCAGCAGTCAATCCGGCCAGCGGGGACGCTGTTACGAGCAGTACTTC.

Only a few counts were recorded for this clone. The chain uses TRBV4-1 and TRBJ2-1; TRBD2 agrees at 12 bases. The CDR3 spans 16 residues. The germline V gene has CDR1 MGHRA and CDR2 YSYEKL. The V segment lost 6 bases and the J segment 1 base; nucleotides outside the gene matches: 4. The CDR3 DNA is TGCGCCAGCAGTCGGACTAGCGGGGAGTCCTACAATGAGCAGTTCTTC. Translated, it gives CASSRTSGESYNEQFF.